This entry describes one T cell receptor beta chain. Sequencing used immunoSEQ multiplex PCR; TCRdb keeps in-frame clones, though not all of them. This sample yields roughly 210,000 clones, of which about 85% are seen a single time; more than 1.5% belongs to the top ten. This specimen belongs to a study of blood T cell repertoires in COVID-19. The CDR3 is 14 amino acids. CDR1 and CDR2 (germline): PRHDT, FYEKMQ (reference sequence). V lost 0 bases and J 3 bases, leaving 8 bases between the germline ends. The rearrangement links TRBV13 to TRBJ2-5; D not resolved. Sequenced input: peripheral blood. The receptor's source is a man between 65 and 80 years old with acute or convalescent COVID-19. The CDR3 loop reads CASSLGSTEETQYF. As DNA, the CDR3 is TGTGCCAGCAGCTTAGGATCTACCGAAGAGACCCAGTACTTC.